This T cell receptor (beta chain) was captured in a study of T cells after somatic rescue of genetic block. Trimming cost V 1 base and J 2 bases, with 10 bases left between them. Germline CDR1 is SGHDT and CDR2 is YYEEEE. The CDR3 consists of 15 residues. The table came from immunoSEQ multiplex PCR; TCRdb's copy has only in-frame clones and leaves some out. The sample consists of tens of thousands of clones, under 95% of them appearing once. This sequence was found in a man aged 35 to 55. Sample: peripheral blood mononuclear cells (PBMCs). The chain couples TRBV5-6 to TRBJ2-1; the D gene is possibly TRBD2 (6 bases). The CDR3 protein is CASSLSLAPYNEQFF. Here the CDR3 DNA reads TGTGCCAGCAGCTTGTCACTAGCTCCCTACAATGAGCAGTTCTTC. The full variable domain, completed using reference TRBV5-6 and TRBJ2-1, is DAGVTQSPTHLIKTRGQQVTLRCSPKSGHDTVSWYQQALGQGPQFIFQYYEEEERQRGNFPDRFSGHQFPNYSSELNVNALLLGDSALYLCASSLSLAPYNEQFFGPGTRLTVL.